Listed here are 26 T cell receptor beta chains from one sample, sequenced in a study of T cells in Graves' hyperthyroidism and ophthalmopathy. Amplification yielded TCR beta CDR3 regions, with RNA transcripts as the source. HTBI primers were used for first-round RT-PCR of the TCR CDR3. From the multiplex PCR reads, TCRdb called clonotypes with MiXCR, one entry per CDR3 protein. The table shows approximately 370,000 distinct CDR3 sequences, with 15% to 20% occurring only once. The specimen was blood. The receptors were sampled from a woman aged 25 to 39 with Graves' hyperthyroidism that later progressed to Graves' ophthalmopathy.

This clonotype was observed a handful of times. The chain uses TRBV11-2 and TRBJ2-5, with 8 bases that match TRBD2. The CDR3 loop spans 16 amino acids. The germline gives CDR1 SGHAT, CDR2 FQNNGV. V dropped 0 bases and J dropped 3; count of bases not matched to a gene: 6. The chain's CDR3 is CASSLDWAGLEETQYF. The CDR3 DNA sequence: TGTGCCAGCAGCTTAGATTGGGCGGGACTAGAAGAGACCCAGTACTTC.

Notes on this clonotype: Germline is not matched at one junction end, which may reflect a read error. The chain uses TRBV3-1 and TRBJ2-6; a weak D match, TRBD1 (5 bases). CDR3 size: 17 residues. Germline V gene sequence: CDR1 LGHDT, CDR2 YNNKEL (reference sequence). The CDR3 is CASSREFGFSGANALTF. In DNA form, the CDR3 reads TGTGCCAGCAGTCGTGAATTCGGCTTCTCTGGGGCCAACGCCCTGACTTTC.

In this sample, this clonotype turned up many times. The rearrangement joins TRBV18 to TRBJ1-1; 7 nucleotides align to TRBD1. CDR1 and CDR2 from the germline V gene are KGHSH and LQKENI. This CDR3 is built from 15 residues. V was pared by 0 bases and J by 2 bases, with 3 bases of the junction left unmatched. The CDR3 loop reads CASSPPNRGNTEAFF. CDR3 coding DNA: TGTGCCAGCTCACCACCCAACAGGGGAAACACTGAAGCTTTCTTT.

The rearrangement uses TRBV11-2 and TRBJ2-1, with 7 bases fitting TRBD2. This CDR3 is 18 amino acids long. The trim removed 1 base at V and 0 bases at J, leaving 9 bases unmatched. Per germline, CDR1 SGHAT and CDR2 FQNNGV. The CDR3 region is CASSLVAGLFSSYNEQFF. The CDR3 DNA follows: TGTGCCAGCAGCTTAGTAGCGGGCCTGTTCAGCTCCTACAATGAGCAGTTCTTC.

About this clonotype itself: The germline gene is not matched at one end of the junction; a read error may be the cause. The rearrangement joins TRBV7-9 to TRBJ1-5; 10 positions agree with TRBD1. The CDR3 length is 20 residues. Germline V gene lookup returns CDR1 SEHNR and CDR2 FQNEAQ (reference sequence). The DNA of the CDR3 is TGTGCCAACAGCTTAGCGTCCGACAGGGGGCTCTTCTATAGCAATCAGCCCCAGCATTTT. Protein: CANSLASDRGLFYSNQPQHF.

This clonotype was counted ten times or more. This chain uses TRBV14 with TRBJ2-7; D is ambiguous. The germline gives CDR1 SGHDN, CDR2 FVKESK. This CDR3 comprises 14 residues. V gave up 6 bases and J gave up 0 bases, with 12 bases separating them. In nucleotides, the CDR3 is TGTGCCAGCAGTGGCTCCAGGAGCTCCTACGAGCAGTACTTC. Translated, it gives CASSGSRSSYEQYF.

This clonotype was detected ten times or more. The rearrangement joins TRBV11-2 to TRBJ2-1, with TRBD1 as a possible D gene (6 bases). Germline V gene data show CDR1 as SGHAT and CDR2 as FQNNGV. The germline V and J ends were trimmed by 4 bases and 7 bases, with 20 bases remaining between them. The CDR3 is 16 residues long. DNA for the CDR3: TGTGCCAGCAGCTACCTAAGGCAGGGGCGCTATAATGAGCAGTTCTTC. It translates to CASSYLRQGRYNEQFF.

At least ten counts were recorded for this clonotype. In DNA, the CDR3 is TGTGCCAGCAGCCGACAGAACACTGAAGCTTTCTTT. Translating it yields CASSRQNTEAFF. The chain links TRBV7-9 to TRBJ1-1; D is unresolved. V was pared by 5 bases and J by 1 base, with 5 bases between. CDR1 and CDR2 from the germline V gene are SEHNR and FQNEAQ (reference sequence). This CDR3 is built from 12 residues.

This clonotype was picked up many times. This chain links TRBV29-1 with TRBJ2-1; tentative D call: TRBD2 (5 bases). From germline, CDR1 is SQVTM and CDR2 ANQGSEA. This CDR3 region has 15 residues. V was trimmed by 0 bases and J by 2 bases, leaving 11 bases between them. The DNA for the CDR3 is TGCAGCGTTGAAGACAGGCTACTAGCCTACAATGAGCAGTTCTTC. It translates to CSVEDRLLAYNEQFF.

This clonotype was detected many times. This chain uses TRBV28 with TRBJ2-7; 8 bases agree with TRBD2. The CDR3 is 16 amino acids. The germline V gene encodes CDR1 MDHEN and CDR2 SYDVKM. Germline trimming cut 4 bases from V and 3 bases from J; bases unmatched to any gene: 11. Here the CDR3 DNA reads TGTGCCAGCAGTTCCCCAGTCGGGGGGGGGAACTACGAGCAGTACTTC. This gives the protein CASSSPVGGGNYEQYF.

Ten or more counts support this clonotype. This chain's CDR3 is CASSSRQEAFF. The CDR3 nucleotides read TGTGCCAGCAGTTCGCGACAGGAAGCTTTCTTT. The chain has TRBV6-1 and TRBJ1-1; tentative D call: TRBD1 (5 bases). Germline V gives CDR1 MNHNS, CDR2 SASEGT. The CDR3 runs to 11 residues. Trimming pared 5 bases from V and 8 bases from J, leaving 9 bases between.

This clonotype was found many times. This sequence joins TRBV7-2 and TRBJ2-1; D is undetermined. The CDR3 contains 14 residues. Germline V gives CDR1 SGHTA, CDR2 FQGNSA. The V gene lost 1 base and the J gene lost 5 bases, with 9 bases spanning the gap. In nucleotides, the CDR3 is TGTGCCAGCAGCTTAGTAAGGGCGCACAATGAGCAGTTCTTC. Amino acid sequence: CASSLVRAHNEQFF. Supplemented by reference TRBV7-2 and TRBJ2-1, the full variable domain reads GAGVSQSPSNKVTEKGKDVELRCDPISGHTALYWYRQSLGQGLEFLIYFQGNSAPDKSGLPSDRFSAERTGGSVSTLTIQRTQQEDSAVYLCASSLVRAHNEQFFGPGTRLTVL.

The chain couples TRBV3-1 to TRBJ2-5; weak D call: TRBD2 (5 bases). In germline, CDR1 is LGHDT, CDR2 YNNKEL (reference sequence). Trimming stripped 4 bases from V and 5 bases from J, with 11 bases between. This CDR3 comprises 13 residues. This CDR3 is CASSPSGEETQYF. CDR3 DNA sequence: TGTGCCAGCAGCCCTTCCGGGGAGGAGACCCAGTACTTC.

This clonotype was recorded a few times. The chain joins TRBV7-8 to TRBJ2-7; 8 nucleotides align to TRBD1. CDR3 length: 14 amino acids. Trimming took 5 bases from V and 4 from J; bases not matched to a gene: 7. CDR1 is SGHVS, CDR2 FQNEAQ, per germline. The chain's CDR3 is CASSTRTGRYEQYF. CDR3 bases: TGTGCCAGCAGCACCCGGACAGGGAGGTACGAGCAGTACTTC. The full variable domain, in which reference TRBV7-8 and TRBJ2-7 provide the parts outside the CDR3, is GAGVSQSPRYKVAKRGQDVALRCDPISGHVSLFWYQQALGQGPEFLTYFQNEAQLDKSGLPSDRFFAERPEGSVSTLKIQRTQQEDSAVYLCASSTRTGRYEQYFGPGTRLTVT.

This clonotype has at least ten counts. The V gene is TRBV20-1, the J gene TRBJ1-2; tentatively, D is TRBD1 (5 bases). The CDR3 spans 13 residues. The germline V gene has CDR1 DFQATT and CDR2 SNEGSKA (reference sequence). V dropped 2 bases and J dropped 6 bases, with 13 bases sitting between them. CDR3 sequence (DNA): TGCAGTGCTAGATTCCCAGGGTGGGATGGCTACACCTTC. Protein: CSARFPGWDGYTF.

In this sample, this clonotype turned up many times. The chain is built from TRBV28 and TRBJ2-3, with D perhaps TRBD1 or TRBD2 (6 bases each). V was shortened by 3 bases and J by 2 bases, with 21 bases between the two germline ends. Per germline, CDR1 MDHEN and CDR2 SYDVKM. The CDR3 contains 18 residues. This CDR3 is CASSFLFLGGRDTDTQYF. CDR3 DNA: TGTGCCAGCAGTTTCCTCTTCCTCGGGGGCCGCGACACAGATACGCAGTATTTT.

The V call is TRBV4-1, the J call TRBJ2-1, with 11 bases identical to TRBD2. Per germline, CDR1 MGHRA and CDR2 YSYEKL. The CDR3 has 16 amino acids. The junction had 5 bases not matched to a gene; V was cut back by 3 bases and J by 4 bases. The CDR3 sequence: CASSHLSGGEYNEQFF. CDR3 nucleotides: TGCGCCAGCAGCCACCTTAGCGGGGGGGAGTACAATGAGCAGTTCTTC.

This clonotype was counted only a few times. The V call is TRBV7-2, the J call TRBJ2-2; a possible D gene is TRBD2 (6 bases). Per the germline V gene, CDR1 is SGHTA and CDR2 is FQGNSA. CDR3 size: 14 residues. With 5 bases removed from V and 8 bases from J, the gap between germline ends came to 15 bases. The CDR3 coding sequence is TGTGCCAGCAGCCCCCCCATAGCGGAGGGGGAGCTGTTTTTT. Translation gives CASSPPIAEGELFF.

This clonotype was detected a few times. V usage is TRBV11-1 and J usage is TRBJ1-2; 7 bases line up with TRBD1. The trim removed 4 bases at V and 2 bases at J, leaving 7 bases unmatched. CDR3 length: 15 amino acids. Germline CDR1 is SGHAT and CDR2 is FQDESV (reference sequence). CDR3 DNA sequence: TGTGCCAGCAGCTACATCGGGACAGCAAACTATGGCTACACCTTC. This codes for CASSYIGTANYGYTF.

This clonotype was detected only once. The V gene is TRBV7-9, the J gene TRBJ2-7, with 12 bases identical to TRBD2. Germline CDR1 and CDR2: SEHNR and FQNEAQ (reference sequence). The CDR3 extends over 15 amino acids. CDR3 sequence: CASSLGLAGNYEQYV. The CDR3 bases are TGTGCCAGCAGTTTAGGACTAGCGGGAAACTACGAGCAGTACGTC.

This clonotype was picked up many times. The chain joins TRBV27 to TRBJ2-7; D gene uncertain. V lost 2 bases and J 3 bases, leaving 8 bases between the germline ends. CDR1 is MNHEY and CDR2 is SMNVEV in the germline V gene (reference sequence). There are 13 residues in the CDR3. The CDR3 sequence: CASSLKENYEQYF. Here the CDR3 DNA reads TGTGCCAGCAGTTTAAAAGAAAACTACGAGCAGTACTTC.

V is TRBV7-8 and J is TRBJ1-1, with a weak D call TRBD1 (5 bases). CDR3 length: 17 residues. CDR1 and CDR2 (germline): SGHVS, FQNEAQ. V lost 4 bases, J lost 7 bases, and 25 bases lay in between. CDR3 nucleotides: TGTGCCAGCAGCTCTCCCCTATACTCTATGGGGGGTTTTGAAGCTTTCTTT. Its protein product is CASSSPLYSMGGFEAFF.

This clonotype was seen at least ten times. The CDR3 protein is CASEGQYATNEKLFF. CDR3 bases: TGTGCCAGCGAGGGACAGTACGCAACTAATGAAAAACTGTTTTTT. This chain joins TRBV19 and TRBJ1-4; TRBD1 matches at 7 bases. Germline CDR1 is LNHDA and CDR2 is SQIVND (reference sequence). With V trimmed by 9 bases and J by 0 bases, 7 bases remained unmatched. There are 15 residues in the CDR3.

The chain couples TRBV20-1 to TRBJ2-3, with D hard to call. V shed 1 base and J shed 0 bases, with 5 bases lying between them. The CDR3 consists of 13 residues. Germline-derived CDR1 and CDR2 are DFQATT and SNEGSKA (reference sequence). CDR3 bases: TGCAGTGCTAGAGTGGAAAGCACAGATACGCAGTATTTT. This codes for CSARVESTDTQYF.

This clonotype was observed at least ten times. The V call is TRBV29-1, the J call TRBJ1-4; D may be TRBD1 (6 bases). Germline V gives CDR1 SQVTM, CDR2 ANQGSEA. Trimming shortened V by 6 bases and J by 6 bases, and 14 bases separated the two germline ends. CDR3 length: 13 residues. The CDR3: CSVGDRLDEKLFF. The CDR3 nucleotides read TGCAGCGTCGGTGACAGGCTGGATGAAAAACTGTTTTTT.

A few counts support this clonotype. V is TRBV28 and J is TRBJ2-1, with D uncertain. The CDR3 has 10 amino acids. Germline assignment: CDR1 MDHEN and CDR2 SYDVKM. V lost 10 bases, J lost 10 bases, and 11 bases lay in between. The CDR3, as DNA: TGTGCCACCTTAGATAGGGAGCAGTTCTTC. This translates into CATLDREQFF.